This T cell receptor beta chain was recorded in a study of T-cell reconstitution after alpha-beta-depleted transplantation in children. Study-level points and caveats: There were some patients whose high TCRbeta diversity at day 60 came from surviving recipient T cells and thymic progenitors. Among T cells one year after transplant, newly produced cells accounted for most counts and diversity. The origin of alpha-beta T cells about two months after transplant was reportedly several hundred expanded graft clones.

Construction of the TCRbeta library involved unique molecular identifiers. TCRdb re-called the PCR reads through MiXCR, storing one row per CDR3 protein. The sample has 4,300 or so distinct CDR3 sequences; around 12% are singletons. This clonotype was observed at least ten times. The target antigen is unknown. This CDR3 has 15 amino acids. With 0 bases removed from V and 5 bases from J, the gap between germline ends came to 12 bases. CDR1 and CDR2 from the germline V gene are SGDLS and YYNGEE. This sequence was found in a male patient aged 2-10 years who had a stem cell transplant for acute lymphoblastic leukemia, so the T cells may come from the graft donor. The chain carries TRBV9 and TRBJ1-5; D gene unclear. Material: PBMCs, mostly from graft donor cells, obtained 60 days after TCRalphabeta/CD19-depleted stem cell transplant. CDR3 bases: TGTGCCAGCAGCGTAGATTTCCGGGTCCATCAGCCCCAGCATTTT. Translated: CASSVDFRVHQPQHF.